Included here is one T cell receptor beta chain sequence, with context. These data originate in a study of blood T cell repertoires in COVID-19. Study-level background: There were acute and convalescent COVID-19 samples, and they came from the United States, Italy and Spain.

Per the germline V gene, CDR1 is SGDLS and CDR2 is YYNGEE. The CDR3 length is 16 residues. Trimming removed 0 bases at V and 5 bases at J, with 17 bases between. Original methodology: Reference gene primer amplification in the assay estimated nucleated cell counts. TCRdb's copy holds only in-frame clones and misses some; the assay was immunoSEQ multiplex PCR. That table furnishes V, J and clone size, whereas the DNA furnished D and trimming. The sample includes 120,000 or so clones, 88% of them seen just once. The clonotype comes from a man aged 45-65 years with acute or convalescent COVID-19. This sequence joins TRBV9 and TRBJ2-5, with D possibly matching TRBD1 (6 bases). The sequenced sample consisted of peripheral blood. This CDR3 reads CASSVGPRQVTETQYF. The CDR3, as DNA: TGTGCCAGCAGCGTAGGCCCCAGACAGGTCACGGAGACCCAGTACTTC.